These T cell receptor beta chains were read from a single sample in a study of T cell changes during pregnancy in multiple sclerosis. The data were produced by immunoSEQ multiplex PCR, yet TCRdb's version contains in-frame clones alone and is incomplete. The table records fewer than 150,000 clones, approximately 96% of them present only once. The sample was peripheral blood, taken after pregnancy. All receptors come from a female donor with multiple sclerosis, enrolled in a pregnancy study. CDR3s include the opening cysteine and the closing phenylalanine or tryptophan. A D gene is named only where the DNA matches it firmly. Not all rows give a size; the values are once, few, many and, for expanded clones, a class.

>TRBV28|NA|NA|TRBJ2-7
TGTGCCAGCAGTCAACTATCCTTGTATGGCGAGCAGTACTTC
CASSQLSLYGEQYF
>TRBV28|NA|NA|TRBJ2-1
TGTGCCAGCGGCCCGACTCGACCCTCAAGCGATGAGCAGTTCTTC
CASGPTRPSSDEQFF
>TRBV11-1|NA|NA|TRBJ2-5
TGTGCCAGCAGCCAGACCTACGAGGACCAAGAGACCCAGTACTTC
CASSQTYEDQETQYF
>TRBV12-2|NA|NA|TRBJ1-5
TGTGCAAGTCGCCCGCCCCCACCGGTTTTTACACTCATGAGGAGCAATCAGCCCCAGCATTTT
CASRPPPPVFTLMRSNQPQHF
>TRBV19|TRBD1|NA|TRBJ1-5
TGTGCCAGTAGCTTAGTCGGGACAGTGAGGGATCAGCCCCAGCATTTT
CASSLVGTVRDQPQHF
>TRBV18|TRBD1|NA|TRBJ1-4
TGTGCCAGCTCACTCGGGACAGGGATAAATGAAAAACTGTTTTTT
CASSLGTGINEKLFF
>TRBV7-7|NA|NA|TRBJ2-3
TGTGCTAGCAGCTTACTAGGACTCACAGATACGCAGTATTTT
CASSLLGLTDTQYF
>TRBV5-3|NA|NA|TRBJ2-5
TGTGCCAGAAGCTACACCGGGACAAATAAAAATACTAAAGAGACCCAGTACTTC
CARSYTGTNKNTKETQYF
>TRBV7-2|NA|NA|TRBJ2-7
TGTGCCAGCAGCCCCCAGGGGACGGCTTCCTACGAGCAGTACTTC
CASSPQGTASYEQYF
>TRBV5-4|NA|NA|TRBJ2-1
TGTGCCAGCACCAGCTCCTACAATGAGCAGTTCTTC
CASTSSYNEQFF
>TRBV9|NA|NA|TRBJ2-6
TGTGCCAGCAGCGTTCGGTCTCTAAGCTCTGGGGCCAACGTCCTGACTTTC
CASSVRSLSSGANVLTF
>TRBV5-1|TRBD2|once|TRBJ2-3
TGCGCCAGCAGCATGAACCTAGCGGGAAGCACAGATACGCAGTATTTT
CASSMNLAGSTDTQYF
>TRBV18|NA|NA|TRBJ2-5
TGTGCCAGCTCACCACCGAGTACTCGGACCCAGTACTTC
CASSPPSTRTQYF
>TRBV6-5|TRBD1|NA|TRBJ2-7
TGTGCCAGCAGACACGACAGGGGTAACGAGCAGTACTTC
CASRHDRGNEQYF
>TRBV7-2|NA|NA|TRBJ2-1
TGTGCCAGCAGCTTATGGAGGCCCACTGACAATGAGCAGTTCTTC
CASSLWRPTDNEQFF
>TRBV28|NA|NA|TRBJ1-4
TGTGCCAGCAGTTTATTCGGGGATGGCACTGCTAATGAAAAACTGTTTTTT
CASSLFGDGTANEKLFF
>TRBV6-6|NA|NA|TRBJ1-5
TGTGCCAGCACCACTTCGACTCGCAATCAGCCCCAGCATTTT
CASTTSTRNQPQHF
>TRBV30|NA|NA|TRBJ1-4
TGTGCCTGGAGGCCTTCTAGTAATGAAAAACTGTTTTTT
CAWRPSSNEKLFF
>TRBV30|TRBD2|NA|TRBJ2-2
TGTGCCTGGATCGGAGGACTAGCGGGAGGGCCGACTACCGGGGAGCTGTTTTTT
CAWIGGLAGGPTTGELFF
>TRBV7-6|TRBD2|NA|TRBJ2-1
TGTGCCAGTAACCCGGGACTAGCGCACAATGAGCAGTTCTTC
CASNPGLAHNEQFF
>TRBV4-1|TRBD1|NA|TRBJ2-2
TGCGCCAGCAGCCAAGATCCGGGACAGGGGGCAGCCGGGGAGCTGTTTTTT
CASSQDPGQGAAGELFF
>TRBV15|NA|NA|TRBJ2-7
TGTGCCACCAGCGACAGGAGGTATGCCAAGACTCTGTACGAGCAGTACTTC
CATSDRRYAKTLYEQYF
>TRBV6-5|TRBD1|NA|TRBJ2-6
TGTGCCAGCAGTTACGGACAGGCTGGGGCCAACGTCCTGACTTTC
CASSYGQAGANVLTF
>TRBV2|TRBD2|NA|TRBJ2-7
TGTGCCAGCAGTAGGTCCGGGACTAGCGCTACTTACGAGCAGTACTTC
CASSRSGTSATYEQYF
>TRBV11-2|TRBD2|NA|TRBJ2-7
TGTGCCAGCAGCTCAGGACTAGCGGGAGGTTGGTACGAGCAGTACTTC
CASSSGLAGGWYEQYF
>TRBV11-3|NA|NA|TRBJ2-1
TGTGCCAGCAGCTACAGCAACAATGAGCAGTTCTTC
CASSYSNNEQFF
>TRBV6-5|NA|NA|TRBJ2-5
TGTGCCAGCAGACCTCGACAGTTCTCTCAAGAGACCCAGTACTTC
CASRPRQFSQETQYF
>TRBV15|TRBD2|NA|TRBJ2-3
TGTGCCACCAGCAGAGTAGGACTAGCGGCCACAGATACGCAGTATTTT
CATSRVGLAATDTQYF
>TRBV14|TRBD2|NA|TRBJ2-1
TGTGCCAGCAGCCCCCTCCCGACTAGCGGATCATACAATGAGCAGTTCTTC
CASSPLPTSGSYNEQFF
>TRBV27|NA|once|TRBJ2-2
TGTGCCAGCAGTTTCTACCACAACACCGGGGAGCTGTTTTTT
CASSFYHNTGELFF
>TRBV29-1|NA|NA|TRBJ2-7
TGCAGCGTTGGTACAGGGTACGAGCAGTACTTC
CSVGTGYEQYF
>TRBV5-5|NA|NA|TRBJ1-5
TGTGCCAGCAGCTTGGCCGGGAGTAATCAGCCCCAGCATTTT
CASSLAGSNQPQHF
>TRBV5-6|TRBD1|NA|TRBJ2-7
TGTGCCAGCAGCTCAGCAGGGGGCCCTGACTACGAGCAGTACTTC
CASSSAGGPDYEQYF
>TRBV28|NA|once|TRBJ2-5
TGTGCCAGCAGTTTAGCCAGGGTAGGGGAGACCCAGTACTTC
CASSLARVGETQYF
>TRBV28|NA|NA|TRBJ2-7
TGTGCCAGCAGCCCCCCAGGTCCGCCGAGCTACGAGCAGTACTTC
CASSPPGPPSYEQYF
>TRBV7-9|NA|NA|TRBJ2-1
TGTGCCAGCAGCCGGGTCGACAATGAGCAGTTCTTC
CASSRVDNEQFF
>TRBV5-1|TRBD2|NA|TRBJ2-7
TGCGCCAGCAGCTCACGGACTAGCTCCTACGAGCAGTACTTC
CASSSRTSSYEQYF
>TRBV6-5|NA|once|TRBJ2-1
TGTGCCAGCAGTTACCGCACAGGGAATGAGCAGTTCTTC
CASSYRTGNEQFF
>TRBV2|NA|NA|TRBJ2-4
TGTGCCAGCAGTCGGTTGGCCAAAAACATTCAGTACTTC
CASSRLAKNIQYF
>TRBV6-1|TRBD1|NA|TRBJ1-5
TGTGCCAGCAGTGAGGACAGGGGAGGCCAGCCCCAGCATTTT
CASSEDRGGQPQHF
>TRBV7-9|NA|NA|TRBJ2-7
TGTGCCAGCAGCTCCCGGGACTCCTACGAGCAGTACTTC
CASSSRDSYEQYF
>TRBV6-1|TRBD1|NA|TRBJ1-5
TGTGCCAGCAGTGAGCCCGGACAGGGGAACAATCAGCCCCAGCATTTT
CASSEPGQGNNQPQHF
>TRBV4-2|TRBD1|NA|TRBJ1-4
TGTGCCAGCAGCCGGACAGGGGGCACGGCTAATGAAAAACTGTTTTTT
CASSRTGGTANEKLFF
>TRBV28|NA|NA|TRBJ2-5
TGTGCCAGCAGTGGCCAGGGTTTTGTGGAGACCCAGTACTTC
CASSGQGFVETQYF
>TRBV19|NA|NA|TRBJ2-7
TGTGCCAGTAGTATAGTCCGAGGGAGTATATACGAGCAGTACTTC
CASSIVRGSIYEQYF
>TRBV5-1|NA|NA|TRBJ2-7
TGCGCCAGCAGCTTAAAGGGGAGGTCCTACGAGCAGTACTTC
CASSLKGRSYEQYF
>TRBV7-6|TRBD2|NA|TRBJ2-1
TGTGCCAGCAGCTGGACTAGCGGGACTAGTAATGAGCAGTTCTTC
CASSWTSGTSNEQFF
>TRBV29-1|TRBD1|NA|TRBJ2-2
TGCAGCGCCCGACAGGGGGCGAACACCGGGGAGCTGTTTTTT
CSARQGANTGELFF
>TRBV28|NA|NA|TRBJ2-1
TGTGCCAGCAGCCAGGGGTGGAGCGAGGTGTTCTTC
CASSQGWSEVFF
>TRBV14|TRBD1|NA|TRBJ2-6
TGTGCCAGCAGCCAAGAAGCTTGGGACAGGTATCAGTCTGGGGCCAACGTCCTGACTTTC
CASSQEAWDRYQSGANVLTF
>TRBV5-6|TRBD2|NA|TRBJ2-5
TGTGCCAGCAGCTTACCAGCGGGAGAGGGAGAGACCCAGTACTTC
CASSLPAGEGETQYF
>TRBV7-3|TRBD1|NA|TRBJ1-2
TGTGCCAGCAGCGGAACCGGGACAGGGGGCTACACCTTC
CASSGTGTGGYTF
>TRBV7-9|TRBD1|NA|TRBJ1-1
TGTGCCAGCAGCCCAGGGACAGGGGCTGAAGCTTTCTTT
CASSPGTGAEAFF
>TRBV7-8|NA|NA|TRBJ2-7
TGTGCCAGCAGCTTAGGGGTTGGGGCCGACGAGCAGTACTTC
CASSLGVGADEQYF
>TRBV19|TRBD2|NA|TRBJ2-1
TGTGCCAGTATGGCTAGCGGTTTCTACAATGAGCAGTTCTTC
CASMASGFYNEQFF